One TCR beta chain is described in this entry. Its antigen remains undetermined. Libraries were made using the immunoSEQ multiplex PCR assay. A mixture of 60 forward primers for TCR Vbeta segments and 13 reverse primers for TCR Jbeta segments was used in the multiplex PCR. The CDR3 region of rearranged TCR beta genes was amplified from genomic DNA with a multiplex PCR assay. On the Illumina HiSeq System, the amplified TCR beta libraries were sequenced as 87-base-pair reads. The published analysis was carried out like this. In a later analysis, about 80 million unique TCR beta chains were counted across the 690 or so repertoires, and around 10 million of these chains were shared by at least two donors. Raw reads were error-corrected and collapsed into unique sequences with a nearest-neighbor algorithm that merged closely related sequences to remove PCR and sequencing errors. To assign V, D and J gene segments, CDR3 sequences were aligned to IMGT reference sequences. For a sequence to be retained, at least a six-nucleotide match to both a V gene segment and a J gene segment was required. A rearrangement was called productive if the CDR3 had no stop codons and remained in frame with V and J, and every other rearrangement was called non-productive. Following IMGT convention, CDR3 was defined as the stretch from the second conserved V-encoded cysteine up to the conserved J-encoded phenylalanine. Sequences without an unambiguous match to a single V gene segment were excluded from the earlier analysis of 450 to 750 of the donors. An earlier analysis of just under 600 of the donors called V segments functional above 56.7% productive rearrangements and segregating when the between-donor standard deviation exceeded 5%. A statistical classification framework was built to diagnose cytomegalovirus status from the catalog of TCR beta chain sequences. In a later analysis, TCR nucleotide sequences were compared against IMGT/GENE-DB human TR gene sequences so that V and J genes could be assigned. Using the TCRdist pipeline, a later analysis assigned CDR3 sequences along with most-parsimonious VDJ recombination scenarios. In a later analysis, each TCR beta chain was defined by its CDR3 amino acid sequence together with its V-gene family, and reads lacking a unique V-gene family were excluded. In a later analysis, 550 to 650 highly shared, low-generation-probability nucleotide sequences were removed to address suspected cross-contamination and a sequencing artifact. In a later analysis, a clonal expansion index for each public chain was calculated from normalized within-repertoire ranks of inferred template counts. In a later analysis, generation probabilities were computed with a VDJ recombination model fitted to out-of-frame rearrangements, and the resulting probabilities were checked against IGoR. Hypergeometric tests were used in a later analysis to score TCR-TCR, TCR-HLA and TCR-CMV co-occurrence, with a repertoire-size bias correction applied to the TCR pairs. False discovery rates were estimated in a later analysis by permuting HLA or CMV assignments 20 times. In a later analysis, co-occurring TCRs were grouped using DBSCAN, with TCRdist sequence similarity added in when clustering inside HLA-allele-positive subsets. Repertoires with fewer than 30,000 or more than 120,000 public chains were left out of co-occurrence clustering, as were about 5 repertoires with anomalous nucleotide sharing. TCRdb took this table from immuneACCESS and kept in-frame rearrangements with V and J called. Such tables lack part of the clones; where checked against another copy, unresolved V genes explain under half of the gap, and the rest is unexplained. From that table come the V and J calls and clone size; the DNA was used to work out D and trimming. In this sample's table one finds approximately 100,000 clones. The ten largest clones capture under 0.7% of the sample.

The data were taken from a study of cytomegalovirus exposure and HLA in healthy donors (dated by TCRdb to 2015 to 2018). For the study in its entirety: An earlier analysis of approximately 600 of the donors reported more than 250 Gb of sequence data and 117 million unique TCR beta sequences from about 179 million T cells. Roughly 300 gigabases of sequencing data and tens of millions of unique TCR sequences were included in an early release covering around 650 HLA-typed donors. Of the 350 to 450 genotyped donors, roughly 80% were placed in the genetic ancestry cluster associated with self-reported Caucasian donors. The study aimed to test whether cataloging public T cell receptors could reveal signatures of past pathogen exposure. Using immunosequencing, the study profiled T cell repertoires from roughly 650 subjects and related those repertoires to cytomegalovirus serostatus. Besides the first cohort of roughly 700 subjects, a separate validation cohort made up of 120 different subjects was used. To predict cytomegalovirus infection status, the study combined high-throughput TCR immunosequencing, statistical association of individual TCRs with disease status, and machine learning. A later analysis re-examined previously published TCR beta repertoires from more than 600 donors and added high-resolution HLA genotyping to investigate patterns of TCR occurrence. The later analysis used no new phenotypic data to find candidate immune exposures, relying instead on TCR beta sequences and their occurrence across donors. An earlier analysis of some 500 of the donors used high-throughput TCR beta sequencing to judge whether each TCR beta V gene segment behaved as functional or pseudogenic. Donor age, sex, ethnicity and CMV serostatus were collected together with the repertoire data. Genome-wide SNP genotypes for about 65% of the roughly 670 donors were used in a later genetic analysis, which treated that subset as a discovery cohort. Every discovery cohort repertoire had been produced on one sequencing platform. Class I and class II HLA loci were covered by the typing at four-digit resolution. Typing coverage varied by locus: roughly 620-640 donors for A, B, C, DRB1 and DQB1; around 560 for DQA1; 600 to 610 for DPA1; approximately 490 for DPB1. Several DR-DQ haplotypes were handled as single units for association and clustering because linkage in the cohort was strong. Among roughly 370 genotyped donors of the cohort, an average of roughly 240,000 unique TCR beta nucleotide sequences were sequenced per donor, roughly 20% of them non-productive.

The cohort comprised 666 healthy bone marrow donors. At the time of sampling, all cohort members were nominally healthy, though unrecorded immune exposures were likely present. The donor was CMV seronegative and belonged to the group of 380 or so seronegative cohort members. Each donor provided a peripheral blood sample, and peripheral blood mononuclear cells were used for TCR beta sequencing. Genomic DNA was extracted from the blood cell samples with the Qiagen DNeasy Blood Extraction Kit. Findings and caveats that apply to the study as a whole: In an earlier analysis of about 540 of the donors, most TCR beta V segments were observed in productive rearrangements about 87% or about 30% of the time, broadly matching IMGT annotations. Because HLA typing was missing for some donors at each locus, association tests included only the typed subset. A further reported finding was that TCR beta sequences accurately predicted the HLA-A and HLA-B alleles for most subjects in the first cohort. Correlated functional status among segregating V segments might reflect linkage disequilibrium, but an unknown experimental factor could not be ruled out. According to a later analysis, TCR association rates differed among HLA loci, with DRB1 alleles showing the most associated TCRs and HLA-C alleles showing the fewest. Assigning TCR associations to individual alleles was difficult when HLA alleles, especially DR and DQ, strongly co-occurred. The study listed 170 or so TCR beta chains as associated with cytomegalovirus. For the cohort, immune exposure information was limited to CMV serostatus. A later analysis associated about 16,000 TCR beta sequences with specific HLA alleles at a false discovery rate of 0.05. Seventeen rarely observed V segments, including chromosome 9 orphons, were excluded from the earlier analysis of some 590 of the donors because counts were too low. In a later genetic analysis, fewer N-insertions in productive TCRs were reported among donors in an Asian-associated ancestry cluster than the roughly 640-donor mean. It was suggested by the authors that the approach could potentially be generalized to other disease states and immunological phenotypes. Sequencing depth was assumed to be roughly uniform across donors in the presence/absence analyses, though that assumption may not hold. The sequencing pipeline was judged likely to have produced a cluster of highly shared sequence variants as a technical artifact. In vitro tests confirmed that a few of the cytomegalovirus-associated TCR beta chains recognize cytomegalovirus antigens. A later analysis found that most CMV-associated TCR beta chains appeared HLA-restricted, with HLA associations seemingly driven largely by CMV exposure. Cytomegalovirus status was reported to be diagnosed by the classifier with high specificity and sensitivity in both the original and validation cohorts. In a later analysis, HLA-associated TCR beta chains showed more clonal expansion and lower generation probabilities than non-associated chains that were equally common. In a later analysis, several top co-occurrence clusters were reported to appear linked to parvovirus B19, influenza, CMV and Epstein-Barr virus. Across donors, most TCR sequences were observed very rarely, whereas some public TCRs were present in many individuals. A later genetic analysis associated a missense DCLRE1C variant with V-gene and J-gene trimming of TCR beta chains, and an independent cohort replicated the association. Only TCR beta chains were sequenced in this cohort, and the absence of alpha or paired-chain data limited detectable features.

Sequenced sample: PBMCs. This sequence originates from a man in his fifties in good health and CMV-seronegative.

At the DNA level, the sequence is TGTGCCAGTACCCCAGGACAGGGAAACTATGGCTACACCTTC. Translation gives CASTPGQGNYGYTF. The V and J genes are TRBV19 and TRBJ1-2, and 8 junctional nucleotides match TRBD1. Inclusive of the bounding cysteine and phenylalanine, the CDR3 is 14 residues long. Only the CDR3 DNA stays, 42 bases, in frame from base 1. The germline V gene (reference sequence) specifies LNHDA as CDR1 and SQIVND as CDR2. Trimming leaves V shorter by 7 bases and J shorter by 2 bases, with the junction holding 6 bases beyond the gene matches.